This entry describes one T cell receptor beta chain. Random hexamers were used to reverse transcribe about 0.5 to 1 ug of RNA. The authors amplified TCR beta CDR3 across 54 Vbeta and 13 Jbeta using immunoSEQ multiplex PCR. A single record per CDR3 protein comes from TCRdb applying MiXCR to the immunoSEQ multiplex PCR reads. The repertoire holds about 210,000 distinct CDR3 sequences, with about 95% as singletons. The multiple sclerosis controls were treatment-naive patients affected by stable or active relapsing-remitting disease. This record comes from a study of CD8 T cells in Susac syndrome. The CDR3 extends over 11 amino acids. V was pared by 0 bases and J by 14 bases, with 9 bases between. CDR1 is SGHDT, CDR2 YYEEEE, per germline.

The sequence was obtained from a human donor with multiple sclerosis. The material sequenced was CD4+ T cells from PBMCs. The chain employs TRBV5-6 and TRBJ2-1, with D perhaps matching TRBD1 (6 bases). CDR3 residues: CASSLGQVEFF. DNA for the CDR3: TGTGCCAGCAGCTTGGGACAGGTCGAGTTCTTC.